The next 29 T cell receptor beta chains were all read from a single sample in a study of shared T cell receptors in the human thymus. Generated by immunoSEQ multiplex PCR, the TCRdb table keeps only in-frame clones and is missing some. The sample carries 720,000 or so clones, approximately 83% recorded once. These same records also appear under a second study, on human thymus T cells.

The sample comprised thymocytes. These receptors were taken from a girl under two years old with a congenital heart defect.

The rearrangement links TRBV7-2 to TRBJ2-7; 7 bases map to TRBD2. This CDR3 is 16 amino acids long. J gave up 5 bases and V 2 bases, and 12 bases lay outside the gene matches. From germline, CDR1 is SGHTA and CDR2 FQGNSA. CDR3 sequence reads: CASSLWRVGGRHEQYF. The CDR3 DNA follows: TGTGCCAGCAGCTTATGGCGGGTGGGCGGGAGACACGAGCAGTACTTC.

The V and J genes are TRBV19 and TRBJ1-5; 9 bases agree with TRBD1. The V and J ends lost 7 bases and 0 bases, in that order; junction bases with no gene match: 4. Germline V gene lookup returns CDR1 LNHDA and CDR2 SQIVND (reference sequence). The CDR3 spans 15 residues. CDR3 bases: TGTGCCAGTAAAACAGGGGGCCATAGCAATCAGCCCCAGCATTTT. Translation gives CASKTGGHSNQPQHF.

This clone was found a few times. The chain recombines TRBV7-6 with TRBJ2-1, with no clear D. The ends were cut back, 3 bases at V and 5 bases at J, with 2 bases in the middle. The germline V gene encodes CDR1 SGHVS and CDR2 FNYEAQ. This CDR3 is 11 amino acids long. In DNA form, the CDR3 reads TGTGCCAGCAGCTTTAACAATGAGCAGTTCTTC. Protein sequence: CASSFNNEQFF.

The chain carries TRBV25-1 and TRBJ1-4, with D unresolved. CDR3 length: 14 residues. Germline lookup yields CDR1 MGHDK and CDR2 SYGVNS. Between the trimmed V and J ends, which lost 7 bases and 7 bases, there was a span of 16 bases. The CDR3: CASTSSRFGEKLFF. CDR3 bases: TGTGCCAGCACCTCCTCCAGGTTTGGTGAAAAACTGTTTTTT.

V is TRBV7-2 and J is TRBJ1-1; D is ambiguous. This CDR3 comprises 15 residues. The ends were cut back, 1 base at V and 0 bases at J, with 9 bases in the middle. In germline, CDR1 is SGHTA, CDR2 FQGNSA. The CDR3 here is CASSLGNSVNTEAFF. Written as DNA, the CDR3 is TGTGCCAGCAGCTTAGGAAATTCGGTGAACACTGAAGCTTTCTTT.

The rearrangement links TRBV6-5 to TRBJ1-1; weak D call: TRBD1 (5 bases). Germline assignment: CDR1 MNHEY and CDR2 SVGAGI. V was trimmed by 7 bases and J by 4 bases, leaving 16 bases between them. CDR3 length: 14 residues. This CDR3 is CASNRGRVSTEAFF. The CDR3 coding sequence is TGTGCCAGCAATAGGGGTCGGGTTAGCACTGAAGCTTTCTTT.

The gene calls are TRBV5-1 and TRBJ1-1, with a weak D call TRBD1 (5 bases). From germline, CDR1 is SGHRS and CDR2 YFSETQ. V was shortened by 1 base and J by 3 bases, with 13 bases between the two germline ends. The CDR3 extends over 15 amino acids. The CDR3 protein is CASSLFGRGDTEAFF. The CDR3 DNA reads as TGCGCCAGCAGCTTGTTTGGGCGGGGGGACACTGAAGCTTTCTTT. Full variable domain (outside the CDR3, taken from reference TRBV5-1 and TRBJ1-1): KAGVTQTPRYLIKTRGQQVTLSCSPISGHRSVSWYQQTPGQGLQFLFEYFSETQRNKGNFPGRFSGRQFSNSRSEMNVSTLELGDSALYLCASSLFGRGDTEAFFGQGTRLTVV.

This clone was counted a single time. The CDR3 region is CASSLVSAPRTGGDGYTF. DNA for the CDR3: TGTGCCAGCAGCTTAGTTTCCGCGCCAAGGACAGGGGGCGATGGCTACACCTTC. The chain employs TRBV7-9 and TRBJ1-2; the match to TRBD1 covers 11 bases. The J segment lost 6 bases and the V segment lost 1 base, leaving 13 bases of the junction unmatched. This CDR3 has 18 amino acids. Germline V gene lookup returns CDR1 SEHNR and CDR2 FQNEAQ (reference sequence).

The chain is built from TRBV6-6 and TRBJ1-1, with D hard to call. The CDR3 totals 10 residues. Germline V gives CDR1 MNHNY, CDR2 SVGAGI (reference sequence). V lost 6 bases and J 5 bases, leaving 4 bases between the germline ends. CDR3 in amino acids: CASSHTEAFF. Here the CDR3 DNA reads TGTGCCAGCAGCCATACTGAAGCTTTCTTT.

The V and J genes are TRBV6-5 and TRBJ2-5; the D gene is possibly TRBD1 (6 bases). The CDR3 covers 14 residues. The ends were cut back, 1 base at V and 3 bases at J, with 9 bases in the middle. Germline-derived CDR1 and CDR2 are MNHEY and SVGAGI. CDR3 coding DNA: TGTGCCAGCAGTTACTTGGGGACAAAAGAGACCCAGTACTTC. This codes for CASSYLGTKETQYF.

The CDR3 DNA sequence: TGTGCCACCGAAAGGACCGGCGGACAGGGATTAAGCGAGCAGTACTTC. This gives the protein CATERTGGQGLSEQYF. This chain connects TRBV7-2 to TRBJ2-7; 8 nucleotides agree with TRBD1. V lost 10 bases and J lost 6; bases outside the gene matches: 20. The CDR3 has 16 amino acids. CDR1 is SGHTA, CDR2 FQGNSA, per germline. Together with reference TRBV7-2 and TRBJ2-7, the CDR3 gives the full variable domain: GAGVSQSPSNKVTEKGKDVELRCDPISGHTALYWYRQSLGQGLEFLIYFQGNSAPDKSGLPSDRFSAERTGGSVSTLTIQRTQQEDSAVYLCATERTGGQGLSEQYFGPGTRLTVT.

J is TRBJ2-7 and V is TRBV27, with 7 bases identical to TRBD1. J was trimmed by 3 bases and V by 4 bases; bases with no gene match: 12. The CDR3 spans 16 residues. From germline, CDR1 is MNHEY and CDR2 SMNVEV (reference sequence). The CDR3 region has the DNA TGTGCCAGCAGTTCGAGCCGGGACAGTGAGATCTACGAGCAGTACTTC. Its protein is CASSSSRDSEIYEQYF.

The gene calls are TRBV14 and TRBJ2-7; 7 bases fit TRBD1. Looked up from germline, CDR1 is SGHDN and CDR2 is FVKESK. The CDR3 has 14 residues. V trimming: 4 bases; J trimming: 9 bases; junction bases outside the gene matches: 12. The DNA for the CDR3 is TGTGCCAGCAGCCCCGGACAGGTCTCGATGGGGCAGTACTTC. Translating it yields CASSPGQVSMGQYF.

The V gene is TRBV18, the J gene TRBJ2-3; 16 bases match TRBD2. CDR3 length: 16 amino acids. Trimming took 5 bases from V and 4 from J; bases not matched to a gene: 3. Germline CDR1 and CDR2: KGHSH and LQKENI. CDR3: CASSSGLAGGADTQYF. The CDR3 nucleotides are TGTGCCAGCTCATCGGGACTAGCGGGGGGGGCAGATACGCAGTATTTT.

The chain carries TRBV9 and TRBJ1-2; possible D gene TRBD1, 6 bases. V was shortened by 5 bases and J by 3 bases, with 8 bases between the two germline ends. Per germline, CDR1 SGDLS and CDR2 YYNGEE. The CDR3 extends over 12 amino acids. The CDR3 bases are TGTGCCAGCAGTACAGGGCACTATGGCTACACCTTC. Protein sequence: CASSTGHYGYTF. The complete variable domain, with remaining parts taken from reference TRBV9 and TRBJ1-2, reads DSGVTQTPKHLITATGQRVTLRCSPRSGDLSVYWYQQSLDQGLQFLIQYYNGEERAKGNILERFSAQQFPDLHSELNLSSLELGDSALYFCASSTGHYGYTFGSGTRLTVV.

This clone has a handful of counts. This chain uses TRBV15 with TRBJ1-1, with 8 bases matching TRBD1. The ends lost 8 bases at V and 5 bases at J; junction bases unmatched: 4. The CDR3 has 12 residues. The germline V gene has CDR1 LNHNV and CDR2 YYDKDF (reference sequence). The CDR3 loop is CATQGAGTEAFF. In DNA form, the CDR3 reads TGTGCCACCCAGGGGGCAGGTACTGAAGCTTTCTTT.

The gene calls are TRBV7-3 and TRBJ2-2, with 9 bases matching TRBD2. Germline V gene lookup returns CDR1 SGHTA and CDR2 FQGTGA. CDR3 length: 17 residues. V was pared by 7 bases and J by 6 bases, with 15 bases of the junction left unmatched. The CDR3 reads CASNPRASGVGAGELFF. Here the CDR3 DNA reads TGTGCCAGCAACCCAAGGGCTAGCGGGGTAGGGGCCGGGGAGCTGTTTTTT.

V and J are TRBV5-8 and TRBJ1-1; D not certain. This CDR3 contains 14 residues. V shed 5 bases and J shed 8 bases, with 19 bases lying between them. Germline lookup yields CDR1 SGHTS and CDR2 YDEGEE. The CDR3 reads CASSPAGGSQEAFF. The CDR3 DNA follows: TGTGCCAGCAGTCCTGCGGGAGGGAGCCAAGAAGCTTTCTTT.

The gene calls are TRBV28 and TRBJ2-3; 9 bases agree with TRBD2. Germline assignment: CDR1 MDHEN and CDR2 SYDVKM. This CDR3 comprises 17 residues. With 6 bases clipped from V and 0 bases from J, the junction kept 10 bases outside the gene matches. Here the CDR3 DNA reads TGTGCCAGCAGGCCAGCGGGGGGAAAATCTAGCACAGATACGCAGTATTTT. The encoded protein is CASRPAGGKSSTDTQYF.

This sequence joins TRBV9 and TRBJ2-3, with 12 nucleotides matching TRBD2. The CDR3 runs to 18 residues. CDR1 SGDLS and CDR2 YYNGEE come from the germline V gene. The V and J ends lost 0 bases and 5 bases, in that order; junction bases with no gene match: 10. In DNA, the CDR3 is TGTGCCAGCAGCGTAGGAGAGTCTAGCGGGGGGGCTAAAGATACGCAGTATTTT. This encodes CASSVGESSGGAKDTQYF.

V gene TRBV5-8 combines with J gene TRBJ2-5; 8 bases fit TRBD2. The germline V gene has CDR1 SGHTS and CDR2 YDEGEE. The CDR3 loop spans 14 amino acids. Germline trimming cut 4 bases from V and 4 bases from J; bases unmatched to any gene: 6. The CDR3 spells CASSLLGLVETQYF. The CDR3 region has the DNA TGTGCCAGCAGCCTCCTGGGACTAGTAGAGACCCAGTACTTC. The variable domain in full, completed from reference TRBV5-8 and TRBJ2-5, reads EAGVTQSPTHLIKTRGQQATLRCSPISGHTSVYWYQQALGLGLQFLLWYDEGEERNRGNFPPRFSGRQFPNYSSELNVNALELEDSALYLCASSLLGLVETQYFGPGTRLLVL.

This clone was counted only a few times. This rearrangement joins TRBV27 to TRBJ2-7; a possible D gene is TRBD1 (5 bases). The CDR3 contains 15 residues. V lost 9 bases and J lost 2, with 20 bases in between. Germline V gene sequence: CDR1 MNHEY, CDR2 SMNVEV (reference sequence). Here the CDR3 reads CASGPRQPKTYEQYF. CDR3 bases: TGTGCCAGTGGCCCAAGACAGCCGAAGACCTACGAGCAGTACTTC.

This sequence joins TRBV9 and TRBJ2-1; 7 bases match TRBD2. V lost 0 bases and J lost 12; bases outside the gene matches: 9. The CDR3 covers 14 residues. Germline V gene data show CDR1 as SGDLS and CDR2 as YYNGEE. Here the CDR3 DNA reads TGTGCCAGCAGCGTAGTAGTCTTCGGGGGGTCGCAGTTCTTC. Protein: CASSVVVFGGSQFF.

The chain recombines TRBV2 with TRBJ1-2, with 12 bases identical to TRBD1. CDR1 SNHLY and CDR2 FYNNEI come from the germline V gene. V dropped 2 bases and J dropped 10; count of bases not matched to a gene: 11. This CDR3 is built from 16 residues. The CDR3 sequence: CASSEILGTGGAIYTF. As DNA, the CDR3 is TGTGCCAGCAGTGAAATATTGGGGACAGGGGGCGCGATCTACACCTTC.

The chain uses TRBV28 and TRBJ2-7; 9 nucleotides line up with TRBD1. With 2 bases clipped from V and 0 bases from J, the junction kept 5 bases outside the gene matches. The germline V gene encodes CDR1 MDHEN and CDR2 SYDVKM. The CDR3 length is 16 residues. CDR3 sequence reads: CASSLIGTGRSYEQYF. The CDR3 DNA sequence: TGTGCCAGCAGTTTAATAGGGACAGGGCGCTCCTACGAGCAGTACTTC.

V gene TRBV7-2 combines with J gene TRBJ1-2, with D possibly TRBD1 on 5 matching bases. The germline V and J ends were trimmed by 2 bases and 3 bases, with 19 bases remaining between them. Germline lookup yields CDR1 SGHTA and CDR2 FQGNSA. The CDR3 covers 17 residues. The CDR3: CASSLICWGHYYYGYTF. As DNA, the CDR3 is TGTGCCAGCAGCTTAATATGCTGGGGCCACTATTACTATGGCTACACCTTC.

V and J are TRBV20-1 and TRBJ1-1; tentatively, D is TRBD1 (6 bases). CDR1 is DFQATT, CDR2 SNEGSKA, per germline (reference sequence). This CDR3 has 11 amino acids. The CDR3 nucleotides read TGCAGGTGGGCCGAGGGGGCTGAAGCTTTCTTT. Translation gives CRWAEGAEAFF.

CDR3 nucleotides: TGCGCCAGCAGCTTGGACGGGGGGGGGTACAATGAGCAGTTCTTC. As protein: CASSLDGGGYNEQFF. The J gene is TRBJ2-1, the V gene TRBV5-1; TRBD2 agrees at 8 bases. V trimming: 0 bases; J trimming: 4 bases; junction bases outside the gene matches: 3. The germline V gene encodes CDR1 SGHRS and CDR2 YFSETQ. The CDR3 is 15 residues long.

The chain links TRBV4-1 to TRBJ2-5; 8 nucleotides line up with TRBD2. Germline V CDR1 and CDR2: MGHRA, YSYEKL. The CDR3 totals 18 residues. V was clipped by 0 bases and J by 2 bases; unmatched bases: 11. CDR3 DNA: TGCGCCAGCAGCCAAGACGGGGCACTAGCGGCCCTTCAAGAGACCCAGTACTTC. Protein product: CASSQDGALAALQETQYF.